The 30 T cell receptor beta chains listed next were all sequenced from one sample in a study of T cells in Graves' hyperthyroidism and ophthalmopathy. The TCR beta CDR3 regions underwent amplification using RNA transcripts as the source. With the HTBI primer set, the TCR CDR3 went through a first round of RT-PCR. TCRdb reprocessed the multiplex PCR reads via MiXCR and lists one record per CDR3 protein. Among about 300,000 distinct CDR3 sequences, roughly a fifth were seen once, and the ten largest hold under 40%. Sequencing used blood. The receptor source for this set is a man aged 45-65 years with Graves' ophthalmopathy.

The CDR3 nucleotides read TGTGCCACCAGCGGGATCAGGGATTCACCCCTCCACTTT. Translation gives CATSGIRDSPLHF. The chain carries TRBV15 and TRBJ1-6, with D maybe TRBD1 (5 bases). This CDR3 has 13 residues. Trimming cost V 5 bases and J 8 bases, with 10 bases left between them. The germline gives CDR1 LNHNV, CDR2 YYDKDF (reference sequence).

The gene calls are TRBV27 and TRBJ1-3; maybe TRBD1 (5 bases). V was shortened by 5 bases and J by 0 bases, with 11 bases between the two germline ends. This CDR3 contains 15 residues. The germline gives CDR1 MNHEY, CDR2 SMNVEV (reference sequence). CDR3 sequence reads: CASSLGATSGNTIYF. The CDR3 nucleotides are TGTGCCAGCAGTCTCGGGGCCACCTCTGGAAACACCATATATTTT.

The CDR3 coding sequence is TGCGCCAGCAGCCAAGATTCCTCCGGGTGGGAGAGGTACGAGCAGTTCTTC. Amino acids: CASSQDSSGWERYEQFF. V and J are TRBV4-1 and TRBJ2-7; D is perhaps TRBD2 (5 bases). The J call may be wrong; the DNA end is better matched by TRBJ2-1. The CDR3 loop spans 17 amino acids. Germline loops: CDR1 MGHRA, CDR2 YSYEKL.

The rearrangement joins TRBV11-3 to TRBJ1-1, with D unclear. CDR3 length: 15 residues. Germline loops: CDR1 SGHNT, CDR2 YENEEA. V was trimmed by 1 base and J by 0 bases, leaving 9 bases between them. This chain's CDR3 is CASSLGAGMNTEAFF. In DNA form, the CDR3 reads TGTGCCAGCAGCTTAGGTGCGGGGATGAACACTGAAGCTTTCTTT.

This clonotype was counted between two and nine times. J is TRBJ1-4 and V is TRBV7-9; D not resolved. CDR1 and CDR2 from the germline V gene are SEHNR and FQNEAQ (reference sequence). Trimming stripped 4 bases from V and 4 bases from J, with 7 bases between. The CDR3 covers 13 residues. CDR3 region: CASSSSLNEKLFF. The DNA of the CDR3 is TGTGCCAGCAGCTCCAGTCTTAATGAAAAACTGTTTTTT.

This clonotype was counted at least ten times. The chain employs TRBV30 and TRBJ1-1, with D perhaps matching TRBD1 (6 bases). CDR3 size: 14 residues. From germline, CDR1 is GTSNPN and CDR2 SVGIG (reference sequence). V lost 4 bases to trimming and J lost 10 bases, with 22 bases between them. Here the CDR3 DNA reads TGTGCCTGGAACCTCCGGGGGGCAAGATTGGGAGCTTTCTTT. Translated: CAWNLRGARLGAFF.

This clonotype was picked up many times. The CDR3 protein is CASSLEASVLYNEQFF. CDR3 coding DNA: TGTGCCAGCAGCTTAGAAGCTAGCGTCCTTTACAATGAGCAGTTCTTC. This chain uses TRBV11-2 with TRBJ2-1; TRBD2 is a possible D gene (6 bases). Germline V lookup: CDR1 SGHAT, CDR2 FQNNGV. This CDR3 contains 16 residues. The V end was cut by 0 bases, the J end by 4 bases, with 13 bases between.

There are a few counts of this clonotype. This chain uses TRBV5-4 with TRBJ1-1; D gene uncertain. From germline, CDR1 is SGHNT and CDR2 YYREEE (reference sequence). The ends were cut back, 0 bases at V and 5 bases at J, with 14 bases in the middle. The CDR3 length is 15 residues. The CDR3 here is CASSLVGPRRTEAFF. The CDR3 bases are TGTGCCAGCAGCTTGGTAGGACCTCGGCGGACTGAAGCTTTCTTT.

This clonotype was seen repeatedly, ten times or more. CDR3 residues: CASSFWGTTDTQYF. The DNA of the CDR3 is TGTGCCAGCAGCTTTTGGGGAACCACAGATACGCAGTATTTT. The rearrangement uses TRBV7-9 and TRBJ2-3; unclear D gene. Germline V gene sequence: CDR1 SEHNR, CDR2 FQNEAQ (reference sequence). This CDR3 comprises 14 residues. Trimming removed 3 bases at V and 2 bases at J, with 9 bases between.

This clonotype was detected ten times or more. The chain is built from TRBV7-2 and TRBJ1-1; TRBD1 agrees at 10 bases. Trimming at V came to 5 bases and at J to 5 bases, leaving 8 bases not matched to a gene. The CDR3 covers 15 residues. Germline values: CDR1 SGHTA, CDR2 FQGNSA. CDR3: CASSTLTGGGTEAFF. CDR3 nucleotides: TGTGCCAGCAGCACGTTGACAGGGGGCGGAACTGAAGCTTTCTTT.

A word on this clonotype: Given a much more abundant clone one base away, this may be a read error. The genes are TRBV11-2 and TRBJ2-3; TRBD1 matches at 9 bases. Trimming cost V 3 bases and J 0 bases; bases outside gene matches: 10. Germline values: CDR1 SGHAT, CDR2 FQNNGV. The CDR3 runs 18 residues. CDR3 amino acids: CASSFRDREPSSTDTQYF. The CDR3 bases are TGTGCCAGCAGCTTCCGGGACAGGGAACCTTCTAGCACAGATACGCAGTATTTT.

This clonotype was detected many times. This chain connects TRBV2 to TRBJ2-1; 13 bases are a match to TRBD2. CDR3 length: 18 amino acids. With V trimmed by 6 bases and J by 0 bases, 8 bases remained unmatched. Germline-derived CDR1 and CDR2 are SNHLY and FYNNEI. As DNA, the CDR3 is TGTGCCAGCAGGCCACTAGCGGGAGGGCGGAGCTCCTACAATGAGCAGTTCTTC. This codes for CASRPLAGGRSSYNEQFF.

This clonotype was seen ten or more times. This chain joins TRBV7-2 and TRBJ2-7; 8 bases align to TRBD1. In germline, CDR1 is SGHTA, CDR2 FQGNSA. V was clipped by 1 base and J by 9 bases; unmatched bases: 8. There are 14 residues in the CDR3. The CDR3 here is CASSLDGQGFAQYF. The CDR3 region has the DNA TGTGCCAGCAGCTTAGATGGACAGGGCTTCGCGCAGTACTTC.

V gene TRBV12-3 or TRBV12-4 combines with J gene TRBJ1-5; 7 bases align to TRBD1. V lost 6 bases and J lost 3; bases outside the gene matches: 8. This CDR3 has 15 amino acids. The CDR3 bases are TGTGCCAGCAGACAGACAGGGAGGGACAATCAGCCCCAGCATTTT. It codes for CASRQTGRDNQPQHF.

This clonotype was counted only a few times. This rearrangement joins TRBV14 to TRBJ1-2; D gene uncertain. The V gene's germline CDR1 is SGHDN and CDR2 FVKESK. The V end lost 1 base, the J end lost 6 bases, and 9 bases lay between the germline ends. The CDR3 is 13 amino acids. CDR3: CASSQVVDHGYTF. CDR3 nucleotide sequence: TGTGCCAGCAGCCAAGTTGTGGATCATGGCTACACCTTC.

The rearrangement uses TRBV6-1 and TRBJ2-7; 11 nucleotides match TRBD2. Germline CDR1 reads MNHNS; CDR2 reads SASEGT. Trimming cost V 8 bases and J 6 bases; bases outside gene matches: 6. The CDR3 totals 13 residues. CDR3 sequence reads: CASSTSGRGEQYF. The CDR3 bases are TGTGCCAGCTCTACTAGCGGGAGAGGCGAGCAGTACTTC.

This chain joins TRBV7-8 and TRBJ2-2, with D perhaps TRBD1 (6 bases). This CDR3 spans 16 amino acids. CDR1 is SGHVS and CDR2 is FQNEAQ in the germline V gene. V lost 4 bases, J lost 8 bases, and 20 bases lay in between. The CDR3 is CASSYFPQGVSGELFF. The CDR3 region has the DNA TGTGCCAGCAGCTATTTCCCACAGGGAGTTTCTGGGGAGCTGTTTTTT.

The V gene is TRBV6-2 or TRBV6-3, the J gene TRBJ2-3; D gene unclear. The CDR3 consists of 15 residues. Trimming left V 6 bases short and J 4 bases short, with 17 bases between. Per the germline V gene, CDR1 is MNHEY and CDR2 is SVGEGT. The CDR3 coding sequence is TGTGCCAGCAGCCCCTCCGCAAGGGTACCAGATACGCAGTATTTT. Translation gives CASSPSARVPDTQYF.

This chain uses TRBV20-1 with TRBJ1-1; D possibly corresponds to TRBD1 (6 bases). Germline CDR1 reads DFQATT; CDR2 reads SNEGSKA (reference sequence). V lost 7 bases and J lost 3, with 9 bases in between. The CDR3 loop spans 11 amino acids. The CDR3 here is CSVQGDTEAFF. In nucleotides, the CDR3 is TGCAGTGTACAGGGAGACACTGAAGCTTTCTTT.

This clonotype was seen only a few times. The chain carries TRBV5-1 and TRBJ1-1; D is unclear. Germline V gene lookup returns CDR1 SGHRS and CDR2 YFSETQ. The CDR3 contains 13 residues. V was cut by 6 bases and J by 1 base, with 10 bases left in between. CDR3: CASTWTENTEAFF. The DNA for the CDR3 is TGCGCCAGCACCTGGACCGAGAACACTGAAGCTTTCTTT.

This clonotype was seen a few times. The chain carries TRBV3-1 and TRBJ2-2; D might be TRBD1 (5 bases). The CDR3 is made up of 17 amino acids. V shed 1 base and J shed 7 bases, with 19 bases lying between them. The germline gives CDR1 LGHDT, CDR2 YNNKEL (reference sequence). DNA of the CDR3: TGTGCCAGCAGCCAAGTTTTGAACCGTCGAAGGGGCGGGGAGCTGTTTTTT. This gives the protein CASSQVLNRRRGGELFF.

The table lists this clonotype with many counts. The rearrangement links TRBV28 to TRBJ1-1; 10 nucleotides agree with TRBD1. V shed 6 bases, J shed 4 bases, and the junction held 5 bases outside the gene matches. The CDR3 length is 14 residues. Germline V CDR1 and CDR2: MDHEN, SYDVKM. This CDR3 is CASRTTGGLTEAFF. The CDR3 DNA sequence: TGTGCCAGCAGAACGACAGGGGGCCTCACTGAAGCTTTCTTT.

This chain links TRBV30 with TRBJ1-2, with D maybe TRBD1 (5 bases). This CDR3 has 12 amino acids. Per germline, CDR1 GTSNPN and CDR2 SVGIG (reference sequence). The V gene lost 3 bases and the J gene lost 4 bases, with 9 bases spanning the gap. CDR3 coding DNA: TGTGCCTGGAGGCGGGGGGTCTATGGCTACACCTTC. Its translation is CAWRRGVYGYTF.

The chain has TRBV6-1 and TRBJ2-7, with D unclear. Germline values: CDR1 MNHNS, CDR2 SASEGT. CDR3 length: 12 residues. Deletions cut 2 bases from V and 6 bases from J, with 8 bases between. CDR3 coding DNA: TGTGCCAGCAGTGAATCCGCGCGCGAGCAGTACTTC. It translates to CASSESAREQYF.

This clonotype was observed at least ten times. The chain couples TRBV7-3 to TRBJ2-7; D gene ambiguous. Germline V gene sequence: CDR1 SGHTA, CDR2 FQGTGA. The ends were cut back, 2 bases at V and 1 base at J, with 9 bases in the middle. The CDR3 consists of 14 residues. The CDR3 here is CASSLGAESYEQYF. CDR3 bases: TGTGCCAGCAGCTTAGGCGCGGAGTCCTACGAGCAGTACTTC.

In its sample, this clonotype was seen many times. Here the CDR3 reads CASSQERVRVETQYF. The DNA of the CDR3 is TGTGCCAGCAGCCAAGAGCGCGTGAGGGTGGAGACCCAGTACTTC. The rearrangement uses TRBV3-1 and TRBJ2-5; D is perhaps TRBD2 (5 bases). The V gene's germline CDR1 is LGHDT and CDR2 YNNKEL (reference sequence). V lost 0 bases to trimming and J lost 5 bases, with 13 bases between them. The CDR3 is 15 amino acids.

The V gene is TRBV28, the J gene TRBJ1-2; 11 nucleotides match TRBD1. J was trimmed by 7 bases and V by 2 bases; bases with no gene match: 3. The length of the CDR3 is 14 residues. Germline V CDR1 and CDR2: MDHEN, SYDVKM. CDR3 in DNA: TGTGCCAGCAGTTTACTGGACAGGGGGCCTGGCTACACCTTC. It specifies CASSLLDRGPGYTF.

This chain joins TRBV5-1 and TRBJ2-1, with 9 bases aligning to TRBD2. CDR1 is SGHRS and CDR2 is YFSETQ in the germline V gene. V gave up 3 bases and J gave up 7 bases; unmatched junction bases: 8. The CDR3 is 15 amino acids. The DNA of the CDR3 is TGCGCCAGCAGCTGGGGGCGGGAGGGATTGAATGAGCAGTTCTTC. This codes for CASSWGREGLNEQFF.

This clonotype was observed a handful of times. The chain recombines TRBV27 with TRBJ1-1; TRBD1 matches at 7 bases. From germline, CDR1 is MNHEY and CDR2 SMNVEV (reference sequence). V was pared by 7 bases and J by 8 bases, with 28 bases of the junction left unmatched. The CDR3 contains 19 residues. CDR3 sequence (DNA): TGTGCCAGCACCCCGGGACAGCCTAGTTACACTGAAGACGATCGGGAAGCTTTCTTT. Its protein is CASTPGQPSYTEDDREAFF.

This clonotype was recorded at least ten times. This chain connects TRBV6-1 to TRBJ2-7, with TRBD2 matching over 7 bases. Per germline, CDR1 MNHNS and CDR2 SASEGT. The CDR3 consists of 15 residues. V shed 5 bases and J 2 bases; nucleotides not matched to a gene: 9. The CDR3, as DNA: TGTGCCAGCAGTCTGCTAGCGGACACGACCTACGAGCAGTACTTC. It encodes CASSLLADTTYEQYF.